This is a list of T cell receptor beta chains from one sample in a study of cytomegalovirus exposure and HLA in healthy donors. Assay: immunoSEQ multiplex PCR; the TCRdb copy retains only in-frame clones and omits some. The table lists 100,000 to 150,000 clones, around 78% of them singletons. Sequenced: PBMCs. The receptors come from a woman aged 50 to 65 in good health and CMV-seronegative. Each CDR3 is given with its conserved first and last residue. The D gene is left open where the match is weak. Part of the rows lack a size; the others show once, few, many or a class for expanded clones.

>TRBJ1-4|NA|14|TRBV5-1|once
CASSLTQENEKLFF
TGCGCCAGCAGCTTGACACAGGAAAATGAAAAACTGTTTTTT
>TRBJ1-2|NA|12|TRBV29-1|NA
CSVGSGDYGYTF
TGCAGCGTTGGCTCGGGGGACTATGGCTACACCTTC
>TRBJ1-1|NA|19|TRBV11-3|NA
CASSPGSLRRGLMNTEAFF
TGTGCCAGCAGCCCAGGGTCTCTCCGCAGGGGCCTCATGAACACTGAAGCTTTCTTT
>TRBJ2-2|TRBD1|16|TRBV6-5|NA
CASSSRTGGTTGELFF
TGTGCCAGCAGTTCTCGGACAGGGGGCACCACCGGGGAGCTGTTTTTT
>TRBJ2-5|NA|14|TRBV9|few
CASSVNSLEETQYF
TGTGCCAGCAGCGTAAACTCCCTAGAGGAGACCCAGTACTTC
>TRBJ2-1|NA|13|TRBV15|NA
CATSRTRGNEQFF
TGTGCCACCAGCAGGACTAGGGGCAATGAGCAGTTCTTC
>TRBJ2-3|NA|16|TRBV5-8|NA
CASSLGGRERGDTQYF
TGTGCCAGCAGCTTGGGGGGGCGGGAGCGTGGAGATACGCAGTATTTT
>TRBJ1-2|NA|17|TRBV7-2|NA
CASSLGGGRSLNYGYTF
TGTGCCAGCAGCTTAGGGGGGGGGCGCTCCCTTAACTATGGCTACACCTTC
>TRBJ1-5|NA|16|TRBV7-9|NA
CASSYNTDTSNQPQHF
TGTGCCAGCAGCTACAACACAGACACTAGCAATCAGCCCCAGCATTTT
>TRBJ1-2|NA|13|TRBV27|NA
CASSTGGHYGYTF
TGTGCCAGCAGCACCGGGGGGCACTATGGCTACACCTTC
>TRBJ2-1|NA|16|TRBV15|NA
CATSGEESSSYNEQFF
TGTGCCACCAGCGGGGAGGAATCGAGCTCCTACAATGAGCAGTTCTTC
>TRBJ1-6|NA|12|TRBV6-1|NA
CATIVMESPLHF
TGTGCCACAATCGTAATGGAGTCACCCCTCCACTTT
>TRBJ1-3|NA|17|TRBV15|NA
CATSRVLGVGGRNTIYF
TGTGCCACCAGCAGAGTATTGGGGGTCGGGGGGCGAAACACCATATATTTT
>TRBJ2-3|TRBD1|14|TRBV27|few
CASRPTGETDTQYF
TGTGCCAGCAGGCCGACAGGGGAGACAGATACGCAGTATTTT
>TRBJ2-1|NA|11|TRBV10-2|NA
CASSVINEQFF
TGCGCCAGCAGTGTCATCAATGAGCAGTTCTTC
>TRBJ2-3|TRBD2|17|TRBV6-4|NA
CASSDRLTSGPTDTQYF
TGTGCCAGCAGTGACCGACTAACTAGCGGACCCACAGATACGCAGTATTTT
>TRBJ1-4|NA|16|TRBV7-9|NA
CASSIPTGWGNEKLFF
TGTGCCAGCAGCATACCTACAGGGTGGGGTAATGAAAAACTGTTTTTT
>TRBJ2-1|NA|14|TRBV27|NA
CASSFPSSYNEQFF
TGTGCCAGCAGTTTCCCTAGCTCCTACAATGAGCAGTTCTTC
>TRBJ1-3|NA|14|TRBV6-5|NA
CASTRGSSGNTIYF
TGTGCCAGCACCAGAGGTTCCTCTGGAAACACCATATATTTT
>TRBJ2-1|TRBD2|16|TRBV12-5|NA
CASGSRLAGPYNEQFF
TGTGCTAGTGGCTCTCGACTAGCGGGACCTTACAATGAGCAGTTCTTC
>TRBJ1-1|NA|16|TRBV5-6|NA
CASSPGGGRRSTEAFF
TGTGCCAGCAGCCCGGGTGGCGGGAGACGCAGCACTGAAGCTTTCTTT
>TRBJ1-1|TRBD1|15|TRBV13|NA
CASSVGQGAATEAFF
TGTGCCAGCAGCGTGGGACAGGGGGCGGCCACTGAAGCTTTCTTT
>TRBJ2-7|NA|13|TRBV7-2|NA
CASSPPDSYEQYF
TGTGCCAGCAGCCCCCCCGACAGCTACGAGCAGTACTTC
>TRBJ1-1|NA|15|TRBV4-3|NA
CASSQVVRANTEAFF
TGCGCCAGCAGCCAAGTTGTGAGAGCGAACACTGAAGCTTTCTTT
>TRBJ2-1|TRBD1|13|TRBV27|NA
CASREQGRDEQFF
TGTGCCAGCAGAGAACAGGGGAGAGATGAGCAGTTCTTC
>TRBJ1-2|TRBD1|12|TRBV6-5|NA
CASGQGVGGYTF
TGTGCCAGCGGACAGGGAGTGGGGGGCTACACCTTC